Listed here is a single T cell receptor beta chain. Sequencing used immunoSEQ multiplex PCR; TCRdb keeps in-frame clones, though not all of them. This table has about 130,000 clones, over 75% appearing once. Germline CDR1 reads SGHRS; CDR2 reads YFSETQ. The trim removed 0 bases at V and 5 bases at J, leaving 4 bases unmatched. CDR3 length equals 15 residues. The sample belongs to a study of blood T cell repertoires in COVID-19. The receptor was isolated from a woman aged 80 or over with acute or convalescent COVID-19. The chain has TRBV5-1 and TRBJ2-2; 7 positions agree with TRBD1. The sequenced sample consisted of peripheral blood. The CDR3 loop reads CASSLGGGKTGELFF. The CDR3 DNA reads as TGCGCCAGCAGCTTGGGAGGGGGCAAGACCGGGGAGCTGTTTTTT.